This is a list of T cell receptor beta chains from one sample in a study of cytomegalovirus exposure and HLA in healthy donors. The assay was immunoSEQ multiplex PCR, and TCRdb's table has in-frame clones only and misses some. Of 130,000 to 150,000 clones listed, around 66% were seen once; the top ten hold around 2.9%. The sample was PBMCs. These receptors all come from a woman aged 25-40 years in good health and CMV-seropositive. Each CDR3 is given with its conserved first and last residue. Fields, in order: V gene, J gene, CDR3 length, D gene, CDR3 protein. A D gene is named only where the DNA matches it firmly.

>TRBV2|TRBJ2-7|12|-
CASRSAGYEQYF
>TRBV7-9|TRBJ1-2|14|-
CASSLVRPGDPHTF
>TRBV5-6|TRBJ2-3|12|-
CASSQFTDTQYF
>TRBV6-1|TRBJ1-3|15|-
CASSEGQTGGNTIYF
>TRBV4-2|TRBJ1-3|14|-
CASSQDSRIGGIYF
>TRBV5-4|TRBJ1-1|15|-
CASSLFGVKNTEAFF
>TRBV6-5|TRBJ2-7|15|TRBD1
CASRVTRDSSYEQYF
>TRBV9|TRBJ2-1|15|TRBD2
CASSFTSGRDNEQFF
>TRBV7-7|TRBJ2-1|16|TRBD2
CASSLNYGGANNEQFF
>TRBV27|TRBJ2-7|14|-
CASSKGTGRNEQYF
>TRBV10-2|TRBJ1-5|15|TRBD1
CASREGTGRNQPQHF
>TRBV27|TRBJ1-5|12|TRBD1
CAIGQGGRPQHF
>TRBV28|TRBJ1-2|11|-
CASSSNYGYTF
>TRBV5-1|TRBJ1-1|13|-
CASSTVGGAEAFF
>TRBV29-1|TRBJ2-3|15|TRBD2
CSVEWWVAGGYTQYF
>TRBV2|TRBJ2-1|14|TRBD2
CASTRTSGWNEQFF
>TRBV5-6|TRBJ2-5|12|-
CAAAKGQETQYF